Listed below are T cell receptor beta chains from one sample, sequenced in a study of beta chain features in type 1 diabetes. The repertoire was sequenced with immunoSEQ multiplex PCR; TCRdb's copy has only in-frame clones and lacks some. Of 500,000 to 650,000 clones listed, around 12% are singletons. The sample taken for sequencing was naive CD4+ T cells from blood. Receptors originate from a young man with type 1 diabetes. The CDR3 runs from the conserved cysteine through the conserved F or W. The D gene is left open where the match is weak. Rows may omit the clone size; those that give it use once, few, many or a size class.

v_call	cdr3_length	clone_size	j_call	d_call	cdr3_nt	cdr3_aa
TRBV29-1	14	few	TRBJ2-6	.	TGCAGCGTTGAACGTATACCTGGGGCCAACGTCCTGACTTTC	CSVERIPGANVLTF
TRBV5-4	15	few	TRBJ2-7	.	TGTGCCAGCAGCCCGGGACTTTCAAGCTCCTACGAGCAGTACTTC	CASSPGLSSSYEQYF
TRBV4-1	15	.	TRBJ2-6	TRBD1	TGCGCCAGCAGCCAGGACAGGTCTGGGGCCAACGTCCTGACTTTC	CASSQDRSGANVLTF
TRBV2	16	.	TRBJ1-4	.	TGTGCCAGCAGTGAAGGCAGGGGAGGACCTAATGAAAAACTGTTTTTT	CASSEGRGGPNEKLFF
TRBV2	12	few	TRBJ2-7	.	TGTGCCAGCAAACAACTAGAGTACGAGCAGTACTTC	CASKQLEYEQYF
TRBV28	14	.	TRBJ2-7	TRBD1	TGTGCCAGCAGTTTCGGCGGACAGGGGAGCGAGCAGTACTTC	CASSFGGQGSEQYF
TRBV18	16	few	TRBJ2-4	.	TGTGCCAGCTCACCAGGAGGAGAGAGGGCCAAAAACATTCAGTACTTC	CASSPGGERAKNIQYF
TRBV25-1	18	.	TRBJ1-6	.	TGTGCCAGCAGTGAATTGAGACAGGCAAGCTCCTATAATTCACCCCTCCACTTT	CASSELRQASSYNSPLHF
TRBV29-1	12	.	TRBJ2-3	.	TGCAGCGTTGAGGCAGGGACAGATACGCAGTATTTT	CSVEAGTDTQYF
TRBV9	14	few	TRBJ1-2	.	TGTGCCAGCAGCGTAGGGGGACTTAACTATGGCTACACCTTC	CASSVGGLNYGYTF
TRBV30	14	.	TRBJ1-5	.	TGTGCCTGGAGTTCACAGGCTAGCAATCAGCCCCAGCATTTT	CAWSSQASNQPQHF
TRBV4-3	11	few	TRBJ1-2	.	TGCGCCAGCAGCCAAGATAAGGGCTACACCTTC	CASSQDKGYTF
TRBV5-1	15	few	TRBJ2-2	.	TGCGCCAGCAGCTTGGATATGGAGAACACCGGGGAGCTGTTTTTT	CASSLDMENTGELFF
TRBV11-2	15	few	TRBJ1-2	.	TGTGCCAGCAGCCCGAGTCAGTTGGCTAACTATGGCTACACCTTC	CASSPSQLANYGYTF
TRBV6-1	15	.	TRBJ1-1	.	TGTGCCAGCAGTGCCCTCCTCGGTGGTTTCACTGAAGCTTTCTTT	CASSALLGGFTEAFF
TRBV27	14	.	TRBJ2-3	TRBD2	TGTGCCAGCAGGACTAGCGGGGGCACAGATACGCAGTATTTT	CASRTSGGTDTQYF
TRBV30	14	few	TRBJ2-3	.	TGTGCCGCTGGCACGCCCTCTAGCACAGATACGCAGTATTTT	CAAGTPSSTDTQYF
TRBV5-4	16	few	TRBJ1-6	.	TGTGCCAGCAGCCATGGCGGCCAAGGACGGCAGGGTCCCCTCCACTTT	CASSHGGQGRQGPLHF
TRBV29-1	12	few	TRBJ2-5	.	TGCAGCGTTCGGAGGGGGGCAGAGACCCAGTACTTC	CSVRRGAETQYF
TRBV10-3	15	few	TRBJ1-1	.	TGTGCCATCAGTGGCGCAGGGACCCTGAACACTGAAGCTTTCTTT	CAISGAGTLNTEAFF
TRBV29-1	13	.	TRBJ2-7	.	TGCAGCGTCGGACGATTCGGCTCCTACGAGCAGTACTTC	CSVGRFGSYEQYF
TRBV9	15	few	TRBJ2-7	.	TGTGCCAGCAGCGTAGCTTGGGACTCCTCCTACGAGCAGTACTTC	CASSVAWDSSYEQYF
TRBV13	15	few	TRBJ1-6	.	TGTGCCAGCAGTCCACAGGGAACAGTTAATTCACCCCTCCACTTT	CASSPQGTVNSPLHF
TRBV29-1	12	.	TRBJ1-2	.	TGCAGCGTTGACGAGGGTAACTATGGCTACACCTTC	CSVDEGNYGYTF
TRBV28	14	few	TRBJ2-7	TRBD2	TGTGCCAGCAGTTTATCGAGCGGGGGATACGAGCAGTACTTC	CASSLSSGGYEQYF
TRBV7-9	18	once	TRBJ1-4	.	TGTGCCAGCAGCCCCCGCGGAGGAGCAACATGGACTAATGAAAAACTGTTTTTT	CASSPRGGATWTNEKLFF
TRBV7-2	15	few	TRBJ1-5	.	TGTGCCAGCAGAGAACGGGCCACAGGCAATCAGCCCCAGCATTTT	CASRERATGNQPQHF
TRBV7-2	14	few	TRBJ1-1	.	TGTGCCAGCAGCCATTTGGACCTTAACACTGAAGCTTTCTTT	CASSHLDLNTEAFF
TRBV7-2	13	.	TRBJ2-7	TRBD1	TGTGCCAGCAGCTTAGCAGACAGGGGGGAGCAGTACTTC	CASSLADRGEQYF
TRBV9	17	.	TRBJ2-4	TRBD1	TGTGCCAGCAGCCCGTATGAGGGACAGGGGAGCAAAAACATTCAGTACTTC	CASSPYEGQGSKNIQYF
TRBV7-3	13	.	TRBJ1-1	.	TGTGCCAGCAGCTTAATTACGACTTCGGAAGCTTTCTTT	CASSLITTSEAFF
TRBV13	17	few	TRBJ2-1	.	TGTGCCAGCAGCTCTGGGAGCGTGGACTGGTCCTACAATGAGCAGTTCTTC	CASSSGSVDWSYNEQFF
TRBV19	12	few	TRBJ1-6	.	TGTGCCAGTAGTATCGCGGACCGAAGCCTCCACTTT	CASSIADRSLHF